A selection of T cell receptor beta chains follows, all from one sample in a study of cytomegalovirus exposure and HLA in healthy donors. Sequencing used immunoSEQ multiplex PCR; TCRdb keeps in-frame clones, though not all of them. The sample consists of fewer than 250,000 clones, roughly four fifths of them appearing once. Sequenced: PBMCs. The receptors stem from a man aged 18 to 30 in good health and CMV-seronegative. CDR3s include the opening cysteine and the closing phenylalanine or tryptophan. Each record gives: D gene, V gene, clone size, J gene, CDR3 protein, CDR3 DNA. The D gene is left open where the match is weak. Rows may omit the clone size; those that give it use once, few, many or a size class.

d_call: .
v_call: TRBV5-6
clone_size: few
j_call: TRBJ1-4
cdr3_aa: CASSFSGGGVGKLFF
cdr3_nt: TGTGCCAGCAGCTTTTCAGGTGGGGGCGTGGGAAAACTGTTTTTT

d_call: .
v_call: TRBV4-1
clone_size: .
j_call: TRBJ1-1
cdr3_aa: CASSQVGGNTEAFF
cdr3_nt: TGCGCCAGCAGCCAAGTCGGAGGGAACACTGAAGCTTTCTTT

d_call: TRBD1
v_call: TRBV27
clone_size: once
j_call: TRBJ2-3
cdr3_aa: CASSLSPDRASTDTQYF
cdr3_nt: TGTGCCAGCAGTTTAAGCCCCGACAGGGCCAGCACAGATACGCAGTATTTT

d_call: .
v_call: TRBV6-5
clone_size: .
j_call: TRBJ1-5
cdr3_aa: CASGRGGNQPQHF
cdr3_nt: TGTGCCAGCGGAAGGGGCGGCAATCAGCCCCAGCATTTT

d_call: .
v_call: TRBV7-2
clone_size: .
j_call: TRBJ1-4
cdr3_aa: CASSSRGLSGEKLFF
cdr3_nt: TGTGCCAGCAGCAGCAGGGGCCTCTCGGGAGAAAAACTGTTTTTT

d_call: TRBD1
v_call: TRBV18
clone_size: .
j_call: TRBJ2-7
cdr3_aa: CASSTYGSTGGNEQYF
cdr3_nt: TGTGCCAGCTCAACTTATGGCAGTACAGGGGGGAACGAGCAGTACTTC

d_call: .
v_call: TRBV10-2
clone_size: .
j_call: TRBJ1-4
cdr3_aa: CASRGGANEKLFF
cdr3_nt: TGCGCCAGCAGGGGAGGGGCTAATGAAAAACTGTTTTTT

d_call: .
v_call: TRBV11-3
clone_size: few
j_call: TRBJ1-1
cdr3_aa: CASSLQADTEAFF
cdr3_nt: TGTGCCAGCAGCTTGCAAGCGGACACTGAAGCTTTCTTT

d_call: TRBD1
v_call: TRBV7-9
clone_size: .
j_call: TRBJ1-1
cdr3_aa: CASSFRTGERTKGTEAFF
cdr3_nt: TGTGCCAGCAGCTTTCGTACAGGGGAAAGGACAAAAGGAACTGAAGCCTTCTTT

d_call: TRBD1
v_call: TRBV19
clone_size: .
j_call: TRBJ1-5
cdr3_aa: CASSKPRTGINQPQHF
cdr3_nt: TGTGCCAGTAGTAAGCCCCGGACAGGGATCAATCAGCCCCAGCATTTT

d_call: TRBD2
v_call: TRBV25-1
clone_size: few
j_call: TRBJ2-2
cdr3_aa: CASSDLAGVTGELFF
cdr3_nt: TGTGCCAGCAGTGATCTAGCGGGGGTCACCGGGGAGCTGTTTTTT

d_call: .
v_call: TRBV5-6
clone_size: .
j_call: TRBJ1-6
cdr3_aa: CASSTSGNSPLHF
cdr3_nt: TGTGCCAGCAGTACCTCGGGTAATTCACCCCTCCACTTT

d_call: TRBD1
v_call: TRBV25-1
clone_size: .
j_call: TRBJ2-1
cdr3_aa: CASSVRDSSYNEQFF
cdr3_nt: TGTGCCAGCAGTGTCCGGGACAGCTCCTACAATGAGCAGTTCTTC

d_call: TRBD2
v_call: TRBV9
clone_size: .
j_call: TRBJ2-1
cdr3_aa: CASSVGPGGLAGGLYNEQFF
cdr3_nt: TGTGCCAGCAGCGTTGGGCCGGGAGGGCTAGCGGGAGGCCTATACAATGAGCAGTTCTTC

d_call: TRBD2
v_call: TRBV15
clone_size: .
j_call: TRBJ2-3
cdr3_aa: CATSRGGAGGPTDTQYF
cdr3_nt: TGTGCCACCAGCAGGGGCGGCGCGGGAGGGCCCACAGATACGCAGTATTTT

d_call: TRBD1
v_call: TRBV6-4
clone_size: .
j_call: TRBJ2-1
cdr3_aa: CASTRQGVGVYNEQFF
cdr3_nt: TGTGCCAGCACTCGACAGGGGGTGGGTGTCTACAATGAGCAGTTCTTC